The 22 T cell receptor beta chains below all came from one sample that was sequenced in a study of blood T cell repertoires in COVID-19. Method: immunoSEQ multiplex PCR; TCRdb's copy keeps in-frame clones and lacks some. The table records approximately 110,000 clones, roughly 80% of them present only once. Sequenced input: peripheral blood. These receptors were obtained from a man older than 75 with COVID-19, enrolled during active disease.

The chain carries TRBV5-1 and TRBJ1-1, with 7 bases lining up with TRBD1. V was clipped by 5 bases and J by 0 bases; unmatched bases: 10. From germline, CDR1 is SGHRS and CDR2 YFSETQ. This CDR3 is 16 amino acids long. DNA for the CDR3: TGCGCCAGCAGAATGGGACAGACGTCTATGAACACTGAAGCTTTCTTT. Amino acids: CASRMGQTSMNTEAFF. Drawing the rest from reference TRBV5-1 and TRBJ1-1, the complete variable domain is KAGVTQTPRYLIKTRGQQVTLSCSPISGHRSVSWYQQTPGQGLQFLFEYFSETQRNKGNFPGRFSGRQFSNSRSEMNVSTLELGDSALYLCASRMGQTSMNTEAFFGQGTRLTVV.

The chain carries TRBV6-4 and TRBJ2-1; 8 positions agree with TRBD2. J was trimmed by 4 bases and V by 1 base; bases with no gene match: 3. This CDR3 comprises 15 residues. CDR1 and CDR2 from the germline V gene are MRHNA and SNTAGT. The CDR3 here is CASSDLTGGYNEQFF. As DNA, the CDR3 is TGTGCCAGCAGTGACTTAACGGGAGGGTACAATGAGCAGTTCTTC.

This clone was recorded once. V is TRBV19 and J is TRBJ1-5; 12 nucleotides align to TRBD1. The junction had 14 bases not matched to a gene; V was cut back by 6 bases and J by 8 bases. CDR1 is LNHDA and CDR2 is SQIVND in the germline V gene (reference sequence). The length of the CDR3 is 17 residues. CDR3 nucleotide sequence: TGTGCCAGTAGCCGGGACAGGGGGCGCCGGAGGCTGGAGCCCCAGCATTTT. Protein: CASSRDRGRRRLEPQHF. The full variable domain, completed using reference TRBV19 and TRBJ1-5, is DGGITQSPKYLFRKEGQNVTLSCEQNLNHDAMYWYRQDPGQGLRLIYYSQIVNDFQKGDIAEGYSVSREKKESFPLTVTSAQKNPTAFYLCASSRDRGRRRLEPQHFGDGTRLSIL.

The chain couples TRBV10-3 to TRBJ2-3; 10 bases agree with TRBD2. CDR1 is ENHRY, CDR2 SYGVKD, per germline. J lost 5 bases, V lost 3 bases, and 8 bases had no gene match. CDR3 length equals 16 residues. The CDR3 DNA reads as TGTGCCATCAGTGAAAACCTAGCGGGAGTCTTAGATACGCAGTATTTT. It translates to CAISENLAGVLDTQYF.

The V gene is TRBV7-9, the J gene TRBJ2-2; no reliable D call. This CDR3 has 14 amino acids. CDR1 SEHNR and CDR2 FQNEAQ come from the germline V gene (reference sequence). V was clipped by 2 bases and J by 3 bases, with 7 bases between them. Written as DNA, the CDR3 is TGTGCCAGCAGCTTATATCGGGACACCGGGGAGCTGTTTTTT. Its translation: CASSLYRDTGELFF.

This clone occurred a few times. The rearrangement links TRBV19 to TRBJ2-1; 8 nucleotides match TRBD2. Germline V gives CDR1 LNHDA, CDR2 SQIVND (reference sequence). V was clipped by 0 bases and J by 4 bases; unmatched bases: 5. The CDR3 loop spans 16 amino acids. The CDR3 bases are TGTGCCAGTAGTATAGAAGGGACTAGGTCGTACAATGAGCAGTTCTTC. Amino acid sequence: CASSIEGTRSYNEQFF.

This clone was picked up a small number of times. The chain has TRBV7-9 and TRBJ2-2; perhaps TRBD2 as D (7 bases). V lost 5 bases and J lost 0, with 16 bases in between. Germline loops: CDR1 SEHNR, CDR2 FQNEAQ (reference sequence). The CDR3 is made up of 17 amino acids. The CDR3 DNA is TGTGCCAGCAGCCGCCTGGGGCGGGGGCCGAACACCGGGGAGCTGTTTTTT. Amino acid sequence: CASSRLGRGPNTGELFF.

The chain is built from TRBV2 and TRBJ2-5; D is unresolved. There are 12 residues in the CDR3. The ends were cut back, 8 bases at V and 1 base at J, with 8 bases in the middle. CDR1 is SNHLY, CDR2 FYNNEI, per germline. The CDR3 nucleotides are TGTGCCAGCGGGCCCTCCCAAGAGACCCAGTACTTC. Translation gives CASGPSQETQYF. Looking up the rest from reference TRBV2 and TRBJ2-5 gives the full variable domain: EPEVTQTPSHQVTQMGQEVILRCVPISNHLYFYWYRQILGQKVEFLVSFYNNEISEKSEIFDDQFSVERPDGSNFTLKIRSTKLEDSAMYFCASGPSQETQYFGPGTRLLVL.

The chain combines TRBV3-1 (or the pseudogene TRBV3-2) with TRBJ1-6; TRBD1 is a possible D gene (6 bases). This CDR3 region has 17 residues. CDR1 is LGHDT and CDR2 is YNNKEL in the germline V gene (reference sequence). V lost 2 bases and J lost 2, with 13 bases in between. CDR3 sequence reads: CASSQTGQSPYNSPLHF. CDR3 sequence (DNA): TGTGCCAGCAGCCAAACCGGACAGAGCCCCTATAATTCACCCCTCCACTTT.

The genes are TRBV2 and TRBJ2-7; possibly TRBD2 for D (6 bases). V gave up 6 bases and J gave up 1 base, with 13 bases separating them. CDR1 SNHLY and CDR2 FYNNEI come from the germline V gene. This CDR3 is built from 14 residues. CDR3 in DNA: TGTGCCAGCAGGATTGCCGGGACTTCCTACGAGCAGTACTTC. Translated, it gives CASRIAGTSYEQYF.

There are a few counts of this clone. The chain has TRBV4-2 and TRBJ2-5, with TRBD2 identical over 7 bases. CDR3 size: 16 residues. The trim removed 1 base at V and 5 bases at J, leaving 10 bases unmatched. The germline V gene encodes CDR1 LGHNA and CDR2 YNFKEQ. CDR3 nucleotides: TGTGCCAGCAGCCAAGGAAACGGGAGGAGTATGGAGACCCAGTACTTC. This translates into CASSQGNGRSMETQYF.

CDR3 in amino acids: CASSQNQGTEAFF. In DNA, the CDR3 is TGCGCCAGCAGCCAAAACCAGGGCACTGAAGCTTTCTTT. The chain carries TRBV5-1 and TRBJ1-1; D possibly corresponds to TRBD1 (5 bases). The CDR3 loop spans 13 amino acids. The V and J ends lost 4 bases and 4 bases respectively, with 11 bases between them. Per the germline V gene, CDR1 is SGHRS and CDR2 is YFSETQ. Full variable domain (missing parts from reference TRBV5-1 and TRBJ1-1): KAGVTQTPRYLIKTRGQQVTLSCSPISGHRSVSWYQQTPGQGLQFLFEYFSETQRNKGNFPGRFSGRQFSNSRSEMNVSTLELGDSALYLCASSQNQGTEAFFGQGTRLTVV.

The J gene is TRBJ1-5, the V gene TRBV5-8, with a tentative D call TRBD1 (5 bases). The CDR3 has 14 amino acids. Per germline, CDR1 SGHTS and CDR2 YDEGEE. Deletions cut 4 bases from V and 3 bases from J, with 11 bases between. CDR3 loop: CASSPTEFNQPQHF. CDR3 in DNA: TGTGCCAGCAGCCCGACAGAATTCAATCAGCCCCAGCATTTT.

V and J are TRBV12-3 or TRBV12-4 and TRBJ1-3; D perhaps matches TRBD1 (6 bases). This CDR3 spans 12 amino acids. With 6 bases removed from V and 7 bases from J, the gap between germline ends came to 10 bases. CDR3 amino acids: CASSKRGNTIYF. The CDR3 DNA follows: TGTGCCAGCAGCAAGAGGGGGAACACCATATATTTT.

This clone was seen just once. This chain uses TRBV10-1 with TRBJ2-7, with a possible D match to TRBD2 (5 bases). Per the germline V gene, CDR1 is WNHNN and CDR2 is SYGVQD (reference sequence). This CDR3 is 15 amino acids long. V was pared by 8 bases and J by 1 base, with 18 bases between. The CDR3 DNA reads TGCGCCAGCGAGGAGAGAGGCGGGTCTTCCTACGAGCAGTACTTC. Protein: CASEERGGSSYEQYF.

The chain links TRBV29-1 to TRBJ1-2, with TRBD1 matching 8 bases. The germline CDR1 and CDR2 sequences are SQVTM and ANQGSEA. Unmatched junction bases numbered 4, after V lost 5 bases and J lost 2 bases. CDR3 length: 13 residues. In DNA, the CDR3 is TGCAGCGTTCTGACAGGGGAGAACTATGGCTACACCTTC. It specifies CSVLTGENYGYTF.

For the CDR3, the DNA is TGTGCCAGCAGCCCACTACCCCTTAACTATGGCTACACCTTC. Protein product: CASSPLPLNYGYTF. The chain uses TRBV5-8 and TRBJ1-2; D gene ambiguous. V lost 4 bases to trimming and J lost 1 base, with 11 bases between them. In germline, CDR1 is SGHTS, CDR2 YDEGEE. This CDR3 region has 14 residues.

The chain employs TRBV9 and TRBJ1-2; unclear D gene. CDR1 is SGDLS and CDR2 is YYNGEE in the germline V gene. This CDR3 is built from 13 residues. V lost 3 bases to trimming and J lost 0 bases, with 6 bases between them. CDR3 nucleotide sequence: TGTGCCAGCAGCGAGACTGCTAACTATGGCTACACCTTC. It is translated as CASSETANYGYTF.

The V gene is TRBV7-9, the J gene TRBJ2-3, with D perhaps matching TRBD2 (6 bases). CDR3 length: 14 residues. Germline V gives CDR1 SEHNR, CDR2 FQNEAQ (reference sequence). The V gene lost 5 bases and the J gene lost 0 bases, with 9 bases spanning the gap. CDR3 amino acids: CASSTGTSTDTQYF. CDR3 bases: TGTGCCAGCAGCACCGGGACTAGCACAGATACGCAGTATTTT. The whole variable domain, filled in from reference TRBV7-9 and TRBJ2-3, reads DTGVSQNPRHKITKRGQNVTFRCDPISEHNRLYWYRQTLGQGPEFLTYFQNEAQLEKSRLLSDRFSAERPKGSFSTLEIQRTEQGDSAMYLCASSTGTSTDTQYFGPGTRLTVL.

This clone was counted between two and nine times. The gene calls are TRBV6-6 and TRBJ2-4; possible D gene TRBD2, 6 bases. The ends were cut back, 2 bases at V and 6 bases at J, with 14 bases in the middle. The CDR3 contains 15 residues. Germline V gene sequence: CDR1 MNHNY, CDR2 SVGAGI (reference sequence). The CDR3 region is CASSYGLAFRNIQYF. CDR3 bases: TGTGCCAGCAGTTACGGGCTAGCGTTTAGAAACATTCAGTACTTC.

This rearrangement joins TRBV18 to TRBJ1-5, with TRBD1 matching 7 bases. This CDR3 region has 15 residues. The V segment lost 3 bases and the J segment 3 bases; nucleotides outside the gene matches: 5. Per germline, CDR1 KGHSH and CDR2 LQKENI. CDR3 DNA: TGTGCCAGCTCACCGGAGACAGGGTCCAATCAGCCCCAGCATTTT. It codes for CASSPETGSNQPQHF.

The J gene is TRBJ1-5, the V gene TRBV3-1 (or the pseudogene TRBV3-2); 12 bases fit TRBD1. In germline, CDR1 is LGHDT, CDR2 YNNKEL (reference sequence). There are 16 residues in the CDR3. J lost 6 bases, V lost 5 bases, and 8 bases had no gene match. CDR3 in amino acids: CASSGGTGGFGQPQHF. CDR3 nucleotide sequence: TGTGCCAGCAGCGGAGGGACAGGGGGCTTCGGTCAGCCCCAGCATTTT.